This TCR beta chain appears in the sequencing data of a study of cytomegalovirus exposure and HLA in healthy donors. V was cut by 7 bases and J by 7 bases, with 20 bases left in between. Germline CDR1 reads MNHEY; CDR2 reads SVGAGI. The CDR3 runs 15 residues. Points from the study as a whole: TCR beta sequences reportedly predicted the HLA-A and HLA-B alleles of most subjects accurately.

Details on this clone: Its specificity is not known.

The PCR had 60 Vbeta and 13 Jbeta primers. In the authors' methods: Unique TCR beta chains totaled roughly 79 million in a later count, with approximately 11 million of them shared. TCRdb's table, derived via immunoSEQ multiplex PCR, lists solely in-frame clones and lacks some. D and trimming were read from the DNA, whereas the V and J calls and clone size are those reported in that table. The sample has about 150,000 clones; 9.7% are singletons. The sample was PBMCs. This receptor was identified in a man aged 45-65 years in good health and CMV-seronegative. The chain couples TRBV6-5 to TRBJ2-1; maybe TRBD2 (6 bases). The CDR3 DNA is TGTGCCAGCATGTCGGGGGTCAGAATAAGGAATGAGCAGTTCTTC. This translates into CASMSGVRIRNEQFF.